This TCR beta chain is drawn from a study of beta chain features in type 1 diabetes. As for the study in general: There was similarity between patients and healthy donors in age, gender and cell yields. The study, taken as a whole, reports: When Type 1 diabetes patients were examined, their TCRB CDR3s proved moderately but significantly shorter in all four CD4+ subsets. Fewer junction insertions and more nucleotide deletions appeared in type 1 diabetes patients.

V lost 3 bases and J lost 6, with 15 bases in between. CDR1 and CDR2 from the germline V gene are LNHDA and SQIVND (reference sequence). The CDR3 consists of 15 residues. All of the isolated RNA was reverse transcribed, so expressed TCRB transcripts were sequenced. The assay was immunoSEQ multiplex PCR, and TCRdb's table has in-frame clones only and misses some. The table lists 500,000 to 650,000 clones, roughly 12% of them singletons, with around 0.12% in the top ten. In this sample, this clone turned up a few times. Antigen specificity is unknown. The gene calls are TRBV19 and TRBJ1-5; D gene uncertain. This clonotype was sampled from a man aged 30 to 39 with type 1 diabetes. The sequenced sample was naive CD4+ T cells from blood. The CDR3: CASSMAGDGVQPQHF. The CDR3 DNA reads as TGTGCCAGTAGTATGGCCGGGGATGGGGTTCAGCCCCAGCATTTT.